This T cell receptor beta chain was observed in a study of cytomegalovirus exposure and HLA in healthy donors. The PCR contained 60 Vbeta and 13 Jbeta primers. Profiled with immunoSEQ multiplex PCR; TCRdb holds only in-frame clones, not every one. The table has about 150,000 clones, around 80% seen once. Sequencing input: PBMCs. The receptor comes from a boy aged 2 to 10 in good health and CMV-seronegative.

CDR3 residues: CASANRGLGNTIYF. The CDR3 DNA is TGTGCCAGCGCGAACAGGGGGCTCGGAAACACCATATATTTT. The chain uses TRBV6-1 and TRBJ1-3, with 9 nucleotides matching TRBD1. Per the germline V gene, CDR1 is MNHNS and CDR2 is SASEGT. This CDR3 comprises 14 residues. After removal of 8 bases from V and 4 bases from J, the junction contained 6 bases not matched to a gene.